This T cell receptor beta chain came from a study of blood T cell repertoires in COVID-19. Overall study: T cells, B-cell-depleted T cells, or PBMCs provided the cDNA or gDNA that served as material.

Each participant's cohort was designated according to participant-reported clinical history. Trimming removed 1 base at V and 0 bases at J, with 7 bases between. This CDR3 has 15 amino acids. Per the germline V gene, CDR1 is SGHRS and CDR2 is YFSETQ. In the original analysis: Estimated nucleated cell counts came from reference gene primer amplification. Clones were sequenced by immunoSEQ multiplex PCR, and TCRdb holds only the in-frame ones, with some missing. V, J and clone size were drawn from that table, and D and trimming were deduced from the DNA. The profile shows a few hundred thousand clones, 84% of them singletons.

The rearrangement uses TRBV5-1 and TRBJ1-4; D is ambiguous. This TCR was recovered from a young man with acute COVID-19. The specimen sequenced was PBMCs or T cells enriched from blood (not recorded which). CDR3 coding DNA: TGCGCCAGCAGCTTGACTCATCCAACTAATGAAAAACTGTTTTTT. It specifies CASSLTHPTNEKLFF.